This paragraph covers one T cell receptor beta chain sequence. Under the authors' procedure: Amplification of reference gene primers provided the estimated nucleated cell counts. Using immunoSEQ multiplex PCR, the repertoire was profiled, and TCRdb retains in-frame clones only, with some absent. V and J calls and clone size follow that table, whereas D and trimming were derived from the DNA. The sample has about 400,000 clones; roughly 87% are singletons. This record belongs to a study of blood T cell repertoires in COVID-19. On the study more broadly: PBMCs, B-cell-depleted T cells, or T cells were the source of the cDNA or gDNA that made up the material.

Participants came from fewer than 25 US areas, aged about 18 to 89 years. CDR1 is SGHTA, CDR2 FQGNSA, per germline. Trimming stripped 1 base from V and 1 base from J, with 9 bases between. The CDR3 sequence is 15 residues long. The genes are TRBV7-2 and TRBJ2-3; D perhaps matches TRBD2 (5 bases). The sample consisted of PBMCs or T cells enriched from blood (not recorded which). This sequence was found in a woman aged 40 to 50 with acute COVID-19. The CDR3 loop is CASSLGWGGTDTQYF. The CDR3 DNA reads TGTGCCAGCAGCTTAGGGTGGGGAGGCACAGATACGCAGTATTTT.